Presented here are 28 T cell receptor beta chains from one specimen sequenced in a study of T-cell reconstitution after alpha-beta-depleted transplantation in children. A TCRbeta library incorporating unique molecular identifiers was prepared. MiXCR, run by TCRdb on the PCR reads, gives a single entry per CDR3 protein. The data show about 540,000 distinct CDR3 sequences, 15% to 20% seen once. The specimen comprised PBMCs from the stem cell graft donor, sampled from the stem cell graft. The source of these receptors is a human donor who donated a stem cell graft to a child with acute lymphoblastic leukemia.

For this clonotype: The junction does not match germline at one end; this may be a read error. The chain carries TRBV7-8 and TRBJ1-4, with 7 bases lining up with TRBD1. The CDR3 runs 16 residues. CDR1 and CDR2 (germline): SGHVS, FQNEAQ. CDR3 nucleotide sequence: TGTGTCAGCAGCTGGAGACAGGGTGCAACTAATGAAAAACTGTTTTTT. Amino acids: CVSSWRQGATNEKLFF.

This clonotype has a handful of counts. The chain joins TRBV27 to TRBJ2-1; 12 bases align to TRBD2. This CDR3 spans 13 amino acids. Trimming at V came to 2 bases and at J to 14 bases, leaving 4 bases not matched to a gene. CDR1 is MNHEY and CDR2 is SMNVEV in the germline V gene (reference sequence). The CDR3 protein is CASSLGLAGPKFF. CDR3 bases: TGTGCCAGCAGTTTAGGACTAGCGGGACCCAAGTTCTTC.

This clonotype has a handful of counts. This chain uses TRBV5-1 with TRBJ2-2, with D perhaps TRBD1 or TRBD2 (5 bases each). Germline CDR1 reads SGHRS; CDR2 reads YFSETQ. Trimming took off 0 bases at V and 5 bases at J, with 11 bases between the two ends. CDR3 length equals 15 residues. CDR3 nucleotide sequence: TGCGCCAGCAGCTTGGAGGGATGGGGGACCGGGGAGCTGTTTTTT. Encoded protein: CASSLEGWGTGELFF.

This clonotype was detected a few times. This chain joins TRBV14 and TRBJ2-5; no clear D. The ends were cut back, 0 bases at V and 6 bases at J, with 14 bases in the middle. In germline, CDR1 is SGHDN, CDR2 FVKESK. The CDR3 sequence is 15 residues long. In DNA form, the CDR3 reads TGTGCCAGCAGCCAAGACTACCGTTGGACGCAGACCCAGTACTTC. This encodes CASSQDYRWTQTQYF.

The chain combines TRBV9 with TRBJ2-7; 7 bases are a match to TRBD1. Germline trimming cut 0 bases from V and 6 bases from J; bases unmatched to any gene: 9. The CDR3 is made up of 15 amino acids. Germline V gene sequence: CDR1 SGDLS, CDR2 YYNGEE. DNA of the CDR3: TGTGCCAGCAGCGTAGATGGGACAGCGAACTTCGAGCAGTACTTC. It specifies CASSVDGTANFEQYF.

This clonotype was detected only a few times. The chain links TRBV20-1 to TRBJ1-5; 7 bases fit TRBD1. V lost 1 base, J lost 3 bases, and 3 bases stayed unmatched. The CDR3 spans 14 residues. Looked up from germline, CDR1 is DFQATT and CDR2 is SNEGSKA (reference sequence). CDR3 sequence reads: CSARVQGPNQPQHF. In DNA form, the CDR3 reads TGCAGTGCTAGAGTACAGGGGCCCAATCAGCCCCAGCATTTT.

In this sample, this clonotype turned up a few times. The chain carries TRBV11-2 and TRBJ2-7, with no clear D. V was cut by 1 base and J by 2 bases, with 9 bases left in between. The CDR3 sequence is 14 residues long. CDR1 and CDR2 (germline): SGHAT, FQNNGV. CDR3 region: CASSLGRLTYEQYF. CDR3 coding DNA: TGTGCCAGCAGCTTAGGCAGGCTTACCTACGAGCAGTACTTC.

This clonotype was found a few times. This sequence joins TRBV24-1 and TRBJ1-5; D is perhaps TRBD1 (5 bases). This CDR3 has 17 amino acids. Between the trimmed V and J ends, which lost 3 bases and 1 base, there was a span of 15 bases. In germline, CDR1 is KGHDR, CDR2 SFDVKD. The CDR3, as DNA: TGTGCCACCAGTGATCCCCGGGGGGTTGGAAGCAATCAGCCCCAGCATTTT. Translated: CATSDPRGVGSNQPQHF.

This clonotype was counted at least ten times. The J gene is TRBJ2-7, the V gene TRBV7-6; unclear D gene. The CDR3 sequence is 12 residues long. Trimming took off 1 base at V and 2 bases at J, with 3 bases between the two ends. The germline V gene encodes CDR1 SGHVS and CDR2 FNYEAQ. The CDR3 sequence is CASSLVTYEQYF. DNA of the CDR3: TGTGCCAGCAGCTTAGTGACCTACGAGCAGTACTTC.

The V call is TRBV20-1, the J call TRBJ2-3; 8 nucleotides agree with TRBD2. V shed 6 bases and J 2 bases; nucleotides not matched to a gene: 7. The germline CDR1 and CDR2 sequences are DFQATT and SNEGSKA (reference sequence). The CDR3 is 14 amino acids. CDR3 amino acids: CSAKGREATDTQYF. DNA of the CDR3: TGCAGTGCCAAGGGGCGGGAGGCCACAGATACGCAGTATTTT.

CDR3 in DNA: TGCAGTGCTGGCATAGCGGGCCCCGGGGAGCTGTTTTTT. As protein: CSAGIAGPGELFF. The gene calls are TRBV20-1 and TRBJ2-2; TRBD2 aligns across 7 bases. The CDR3 runs to 13 residues. Per the germline V gene, CDR1 is DFQATT and CDR2 is SNEGSKA (reference sequence). With 5 bases clipped from V and 6 bases from J, the junction kept 6 bases outside the gene matches.

This clonotype was picked up many times. J is TRBJ1-1 and V is TRBV18; TRBD1 agrees at 9 bases. The germline gives CDR1 KGHSH, CDR2 LQKENI. J gave up 4 bases and V 3 bases, and 3 bases lay outside the gene matches. The CDR3 consists of 14 residues. CDR3 protein: CASSPGQGSTEAFF. CDR3 in DNA: TGTGCCAGCTCACCGGGACAGGGTTCCACTGAAGCTTTCTTT.

This clonotype has a handful of counts. The CDR3 sequence: CASSVGRGVSSQNTQYF. CDR3 DNA: TGTGCCAGCAGCGTCGGCAGGGGCGTTTCTTCACAGAATACGCAGTATTTT. The chain links TRBV5-4 to TRBJ2-3, with D possibly matching TRBD1 (6 bases). Germline V lookup: CDR1 SGHNT, CDR2 YYREEE (reference sequence). V was cut by 4 bases and J by 7 bases, with 25 bases left in between. This CDR3 is built from 17 residues.

This clonotype came up a few times. The chain links TRBV19 to TRBJ1-5; 7 bases map to TRBD1. Germline V lookup: CDR1 LNHDA, CDR2 SQIVND (reference sequence). V trimming: 6 bases; J trimming: 11 bases; junction bases outside the gene matches: 4. This CDR3 contains 11 residues. The CDR3 loop is CASSLDRAQHF. The CDR3 DNA sequence: TGTGCCAGTAGCCTCGACAGGGCCCAGCATTTT. The entire variable domain, with the rest obtained from reference TRBV19 and TRBJ1-5, is as follows: DGGITQSPKYLFRKEGQNVTLSCEQNLNHDAMYWYRQDPGQGLRLIYYSQIVNDFQKGDIAEGYSVSREKKESFPLTVTSAQKNPTAFYLCASSLDRAQHFGDGTRLSIL.

This chain connects TRBV13 to TRBJ2-1, with 10 bases fitting TRBD2. Germline CDR1 PRHDT, CDR2 FYEKMQ (reference sequence). The CDR3 length is 18 residues. The trim removed 4 bases at V and 1 base at J, leaving 10 bases unmatched. CDR3 DNA sequence: TGTGCCAGCAGCTGGCGCGGCGGTAGCGGGGGGTCCTACAATGAGCAGTTCTTC. Protein sequence: CASSWRGGSGGSYNEQFF.

This clonotype was detected a few times. The chain links TRBV20-1 to TRBJ1-1; D gene ambiguous. The CDR3 consists of 13 residues. The V gene lost 0 bases and the J gene lost 5 bases, with 10 bases spanning the gap. CDR1 is DFQATT and CDR2 is SNEGSKA in the germline V gene (reference sequence). This CDR3 is CSARDGGITEAFF. DNA for the CDR3: TGCAGTGCTAGAGATGGCGGGATAACTGAAGCTTTCTTT.

The chain links TRBV6-1 to TRBJ1-2, with a tentative D call TRBD1 (5 bases). Germline V lookup: CDR1 MNHNS, CDR2 SASEGT. The V end lost 5 bases, the J end lost 7 bases, and 17 bases lay between the germline ends. This CDR3 has 14 amino acids. CDR3 residues: CASSKPGTLVGYTF. The CDR3 DNA is TGTGCCAGCAGTAAACCCGGGACCCTGGTTGGCTACACCTTC.

This clonotype showed up just a few times. This chain uses TRBV27 with TRBJ2-5; the match to TRBD1 covers 7 bases. The V gene's germline CDR1 is MNHEY and CDR2 SMNVEV (reference sequence). V lost 5 bases, J lost 5 bases, and 8 bases stayed unmatched. CDR3 length equals 14 residues. CDR3 sequence reads: CASSMLGGYETQYF. In DNA, the CDR3 is TGTGCCAGCAGTATGTTAGGGGGCTATGAGACCCAGTACTTC.

This clonotype was seen many times. The CDR3 DNA sequence: TGCAGTGCTAGAGATTGGAGAGAGACCCAGTACTTC. This translates into CSARDWRETQYF. V is TRBV20-1 and J is TRBJ2-5; D is ambiguous. Germline V lookup: CDR1 DFQATT, CDR2 SNEGSKA (reference sequence). The CDR3 is 12 residues long. Between the trimmed V and J ends, which lost 0 bases and 4 bases, there was a span of 6 bases.

The chain is built from TRBV9 and TRBJ2-7; D perhaps matches TRBD1 (5 bases). Germline values: CDR1 SGDLS, CDR2 YYNGEE. Trimming cost V 0 bases and J 7 bases, with 14 bases left between them. The CDR3 runs 14 residues. For the CDR3, the DNA is TGTGCCAGCAGCGTAGGATGGACAAACGGTGAGCAGTACTTC. Its protein is CASSVGWTNGEQYF.

V and J are TRBV29-1 and TRBJ1-1; 7 bases are a match to TRBD1. V gave up 4 bases and J gave up 2 bases; unmatched junction bases: 4. CDR1 is SQVTM, CDR2 ANQGSEA, per germline. The CDR3 runs 13 residues. CDR3 region: CSVGGQINTEAFF. CDR3 bases: TGCAGCGTTGGGGGACAGATTAACACTGAAGCTTTCTTT.

This clonotype was detected only a few times. This chain joins TRBV20-1 and TRBJ1-4; D gene unclear. Germline values: CDR1 DFQATT, CDR2 SNEGSKA (reference sequence). The CDR3 contains 15 residues. The ends were cut back, 1 base at V and 6 bases at J, with 15 bases in the middle. CDR3 DNA sequence: TGCAGTGCTAGAGCCGTCGGGGTTTGGGATGAAAAACTGTTTTTT. This encodes CSARAVGVWDEKLFF.

The chain is built from TRBV29-1 and TRBJ1-1, with 7 bases matching TRBD1. This CDR3 has 13 residues. Per the germline V gene, CDR1 is SQVTM and CDR2 is ANQGSEA. After removal of 6 bases from V and 4 bases from J, the junction contained 8 bases not matched to a gene. CDR3 residues: CSVTGEWVTEAFF. DNA for the CDR3: TGCAGCGTCACAGGGGAGTGGGTCACTGAAGCTTTCTTT.

The chain recombines TRBV21-1 with TRBJ1-4. TRBV21-1 is annotated as a pseudogene. The CDR3 consists of 10 residues. The CDR3 loop is CASIYEKLFF. The CDR3 coding sequence is TGTGCCAGCATTTATGAAAAACTGTTTTTT.

V is TRBV12-3 or TRBV12-4 and J is TRBJ2-1, with 10 bases identical to TRBD2. The V and J ends lost 8 bases and 13 bases, in that order; junction bases with no gene match: 8. This CDR3 comprises 12 residues. CDR3 sequence reads: CASRTSGAVQFF. The CDR3 region has the DNA TGTGCCAGCCGGACTAGCGGAGCCGTCCAGTTCTTC.

V and J are TRBV7-8 and TRBJ2-5; D gene ambiguous. V gave up 5 bases and J gave up 7 bases, with 8 bases separating them. This CDR3 spans 11 amino acids. Germline CDR1 and CDR2: SGHVS and FQNEAQ. CDR3 protein: CASSHSVTQYF. CDR3 sequence (DNA): TGTGCCAGCAGCCACTCCGTGACCCAGTACTTC.

The chain links TRBV7-3 to TRBJ2-5, with D possibly being TRBD1 (6 bases). Trimming removed 1 base at V and 5 bases at J, with 8 bases between. Per the germline V gene, CDR1 is SGHTA and CDR2 is FQGTGA. This CDR3 is 13 amino acids long. CDR3 nucleotide sequence: TGTGCCAGCAGCTTAAACAGGGACGAGACCCAGTACTTC. This codes for CASSLNRDETQYF.

This clonotype was picked up a small number of times. The V and J genes are TRBV5-1 and TRBJ1-1; D not certain. CDR1 is SGHRS and CDR2 is YFSETQ in the germline V gene. The V end lost 1 base, the J end lost 2 bases, and 9 bases lay between the germline ends. The CDR3 sequence is 14 residues long. CDR3 DNA sequence: TGCGCCAGCAGCTTGCGGGATCCTAACACTGAAGCTTTCTTT. Amino acid sequence: CASSLRDPNTEAFF. Together with reference TRBV5-1 and TRBJ1-1, the CDR3 gives the full variable domain: KAGVTQTPRYLIKTRGQQVTLSCSPISGHRSVSWYQQTPGQGLQFLFEYFSETQRNKGNFPGRFSGRQFSNSRSEMNVSTLELGDSALYLCASSLRDPNTEAFFGQGTRLTVV.